This T cell receptor (beta chain) originates from a study of T cell responses to AZD1222 COVID-19 vaccine. Whole-study results and caveats: After two AZD1222 doses, spike-specific TCR breadth and depth rose versus day 0. It was only after the peak T cell response that any repertoires were sampled. The study identified only six AZD1222 recipients as seropositive at baseline.

To note about this clone: Its antigen is unknown.

TCRdb's table, derived via immunoSEQ multiplex PCR, lists solely in-frame clones and lacks some. The sample shows 65,000 to 70,000 clones, over 60% of them seen only once. The sequence was collected from an adult in good health. The sample was peripheral blood, taken on day 0 of AZD1222 vaccination.

The CDR3 region is CSASNSGLGGEQYF. In DNA form, the CDR3 reads TGCAGTGCTAGTAATTCGGGACTAGGGGGCGAGCAGTACTTC. This chain connects TRBV20-1 to TRBJ2-7, with TRBD2 matching 8 bases. The CDR3 length is 14 residues. J was trimmed by 6 bases and V by 3 bases; bases with no gene match: 10. Germline V gene data show CDR1 as DFQATT and CDR2 as SNEGSKA (reference sequence).